This TCR beta chain is drawn from a study of T cell clonality in common variable immunodeficiency. Points from the study as a whole: Common variable immunodeficiency TCR beta sequences reportedly had fewer deletions and N-nucleotide insertions.

Relative to its sample, this clone is medium-sized. Its antigen is currently unknown. The DNA ends 3 residues before the CDR3 does, and the rest of the CDR3 is filled in from the germline J gene. This sample includes further DNA sequences coding for the same CDR3. Germline CDR1 is DFQATT and CDR2 is SNEGSKA (reference sequence). V was clipped by 5 bases and J by 0 bases, with 14 bases between them. The CDR3 sequence is 14 residues long. Profiled with immunoSEQ multiplex PCR; TCRdb holds only in-frame clones, not every one. The profile covers under 45,000 clones, none occurring a single time. Sequences were obtained from peripheral blood mononuclear cells. The chain couples TRBV20-1 to TRBJ2-7; D is possibly TRBD2 (5 bases). The clonotype originates from a person between 18 and 75 years old in good health. CDR3 DNA (partial): TGCAGTGCTCGGGGTGGCCCGGGCTCCTACGAG. This gives the protein CSARGGPGSYE. The whole CDR3 sequence reads CSARGGPGSYEQYF.